The 7 T cell receptor beta chains presented below share a single source sample, sequenced in a study of T cells after yellow fever vaccination. One entry per CDR3 protein results from TCRdb running MiXCR on the 5' RACE reads. The sample comprises under 150,000 distinct CDR3 sequences, 7.7% of which are singletons, and roughly 0.73% rests with the top ten. Sequencing used CD4+ T cells sorted from PBMCs, obtained 5 days after the yellow fever booster vaccination. The receptors stem from a man aged 25 to 40 who received the YFV17D yellow fever vaccine.

This clonotype has a count of ten or more. V is TRBV5-1 and J is TRBJ2-7; the match to TRBD1 covers 8 bases. Germline V gene data show CDR1 as SGHRS and CDR2 as YFSETQ. The V gene end was trimmed by 4 bases and the J gene end by 3 bases; junction bases not matched to a gene: 6. The CDR3 sequence is 14 residues long. The CDR3 DNA reads as TGCGCCAGCAGCGTGACAGGGGTGATCTACGAGCAGTACTTC. Its translation: CASSVTGVIYEQYF.

This clonotype has at least ten counts. This chain joins TRBV20-1 and TRBJ2-3, with 11 bases fitting TRBD2. Per the germline V gene, CDR1 is DFQATT and CDR2 is SNEGSKA (reference sequence). This CDR3 comprises 16 residues. Unmatched junction bases numbered 7, after V lost 3 bases and J lost 2 bases. CDR3 DNA: TGCAGTGCTAGCAGTGGGACTAGCGGATTCACAGATACGCAGTATTTT. It codes for CSASSGTSGFTDTQYF.

Many counts were recorded for this clonotype. This chain connects TRBV7-6 to TRBJ2-7; 7 nucleotides line up with TRBD2. The V and J ends lost 0 bases and 2 bases, in that order; junction bases with no gene match: 10. The CDR3 runs 17 residues. The germline V gene has CDR1 SGHVS and CDR2 FNYEAQ. This chain's CDR3 is CASSLAATSGVTYEQYF. CDR3 sequence (DNA): TGTGCCAGCAGCTTAGCAGCAACCAGCGGGGTTACCTACGAGCAGTACTTC. Based on the CDR3 plus reference TRBV7-6 and TRBJ2-7, the full variable domain is GAGVSQSPRYKVTKRGQDVALRCDPISGHVSLYWYRQALGQGPEFLTYFNYEAQQDKSGLPNDRFSAERPEGSISTLTIQRTEQRDSAMYRCASSLAATSGVTYEQYFGPGTRLTVT.

This clonotype was observed at least ten times. V and J are TRBV20-1 and TRBJ2-2; unclear D gene. Trimming shortened V by 4 bases and J by 6 bases, and 12 bases separated the two germline ends. Germline V gene data show CDR1 as DFQATT and CDR2 as SNEGSKA (reference sequence). The CDR3 is made up of 13 amino acids. CDR3 bases: TGCAGTGCTACCCGACCCGGCCCCGGGGAGCTGTTTTTT. Amino acids: CSATRPGPGELFF.

At least ten counts were recorded for this clonotype. This chain connects TRBV27 to TRBJ2-1, with TRBD2 identical over 7 bases. This CDR3 region has 15 residues. V was clipped by 6 bases and J by 4 bases; unmatched bases: 9. Germline V gives CDR1 MNHEY, CDR2 SMNVEV (reference sequence). The CDR3 loop reads CASSTGREFYNEQFF. CDR3 DNA: TGTGCCAGCAGCACGGGGCGGGAGTTTTACAATGAGCAGTTCTTC.

This clonotype was recorded many times. The chain combines TRBV7-2 with TRBJ2-3, with TRBD1 identical over 7 bases. This CDR3 has 13 amino acids. Per germline, CDR1 SGHTA and CDR2 FQGNSA. Trimming cost V 6 bases and J 5 bases; bases outside gene matches: 5. The CDR3 region is CASSPRQGDTQYF. The CDR3 DNA reads TGTGCCAGCAGTCCCCGACAGGGAGATACGCAGTATTTT.

This clonotype was counted only a few times. V and J are TRBV7-2 and TRBJ2-5, with TRBD1 matching 8 bases. Germline CDR1 SGHTA, CDR2 FQGNSA. The CDR3 consists of 15 residues. The junction had 6 bases not matched to a gene; V was cut back by 1 base and J by 5 bases. The DNA of the CDR3 is TGTGCCAGCAGCTTAGGGACAGGGAGGACGGAGACCCAGTACTTC. This translates into CASSLGTGRTETQYF. The full variable domain, completed using reference TRBV7-2 and TRBJ2-5, is GAGVSQSPSNKVTEKGKDVELRCDPISGHTALYWYRQSLGQGLEFLIYFQGNSAPDKSGLPSDRFSAERTGGSVSTLTIQRTQQEDSAVYLCASSLGTGRTETQYFGPGTRLLVL.